Sequencing of this T cell receptor beta chain was carried out in a study of cytomegalovirus exposure and HLA in healthy donors. Worth noting for this clone: Antigen: not known.

PCR amplification relied on 60 Vbeta primers (plus 13 Jbeta primers). Produced via immunoSEQ multiplex PCR; TCRdb's table is partial and in-frame only. The sample gives some 170,000 clones, around nine tenths of which show up once; more than 0.7% is in the top ten. V shed 7 bases and J 3 bases; nucleotides not matched to a gene: 9. This CDR3 spans 16 amino acids. The germline gives CDR1 MDHEN, CDR2 SYDVKM. General study points: Analysis was carried out at a later point, and it linked a missense DCLRE1C variant to TCR beta V- and J-gene trimming. Analyzed later, most CMV-associated TCR beta chains appeared HLA-restricted.

The chain uses TRBV28 and TRBJ1-2; 12 positions match TRBD1. Material for sequencing was PBMCs. This sequence was found in a woman in her thirties in good health and CMV-seronegative. CDR3 region: CASNPGQGAMDYGYTF. DNA of the CDR3: TGTGCCAGCAACCCGGGACAGGGGGCCATGGACTATGGCTACACCTTC.